This T cell receptor beta chain was identified in a study of blood T cell repertoires in COVID-19. Study at large: There were acute and convalescent COVID-19 samples, and they came from the United States, Italy and Spain. The cDNA or gDNA used as material had been derived from T cells, B-cell-depleted T cells, or PBMCs.

Authors' methods: Estimated nucleated cell counts came from reference gene primer amplification. The assay was immunoSEQ multiplex PCR, and TCRdb's table has in-frame clones only and misses some. Clonal size and the V and J genes are those of that table, whereas D and trimming came from the DNA. The table includes 250,000 or so clones, just over 85% detected once. This clone was seen just once. The V and J ends lost 2 bases and 3 bases, in that order; junction bases with no gene match: 5. The CDR3 contains 16 residues. Germline lookup yields CDR1 MRHNA and CDR2 SNTAGT. The chain recombines TRBV6-4 with TRBJ2-1, with 9 bases lining up with TRBD2. The TCR was taken from a woman in her twenties or thirties with active or convalescent COVID-19. The sample comprised peripheral blood. DNA for the CDR3: TGTGCCAGCAGTGACCGCGGGGGGGCCGGCTACAATGAGCAGTTCTTC. Translated: CASSDRGGAGYNEQFF.